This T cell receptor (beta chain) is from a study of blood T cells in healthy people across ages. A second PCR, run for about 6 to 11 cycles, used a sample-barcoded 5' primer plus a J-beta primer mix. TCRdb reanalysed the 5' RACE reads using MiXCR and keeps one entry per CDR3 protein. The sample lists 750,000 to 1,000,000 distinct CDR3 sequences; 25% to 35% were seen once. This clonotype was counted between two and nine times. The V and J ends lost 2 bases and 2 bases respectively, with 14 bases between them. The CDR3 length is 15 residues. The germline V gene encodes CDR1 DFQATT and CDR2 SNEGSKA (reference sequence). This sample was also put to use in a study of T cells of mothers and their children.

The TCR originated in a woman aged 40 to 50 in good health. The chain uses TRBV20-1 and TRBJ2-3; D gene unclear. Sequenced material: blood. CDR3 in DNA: TGCAGTGCTAGAAATTCACGGCGGAACACAGATACGCAGTATTTT. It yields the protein CSARNSRRNTDTQYF.